Listed here are 27 T cell receptor beta chains from one sample, sequenced in a study of shared clonotypes between healthy human individuals. CD45RO-negative CD8 cells positively selected for CCR7 made up the naive population, which excluded terminally differentiated effector memory CD45RA+ cells. The data were produced by immunoSEQ multiplex PCR, yet TCRdb's version contains in-frame clones alone and is incomplete. The sample lists hundreds of thousands of clones; less than 97% were seen once. The sample comprised naive CD8+ T cells sorted from blood. These receptors were taken from a woman in her 30s in good health.

This clone was seen once. The chain links TRBV29-1 to TRBJ2-7; 9 nucleotides agree with TRBD1. Germline V gene lookup returns CDR1 SQVTM and CDR2 ANQGSEA. The V gene end was trimmed by 6 bases and the J gene end by 3 bases; junction bases not matched to a gene: 9. The CDR3 loop spans 14 amino acids. The CDR3 DNA follows: TGCAGCGTGGGGACCGGGACAGGGAACTACGAGCAGTACTTC. It specifies CSVGTGTGNYEQYF.

The V and J genes are TRBV19 and TRBJ2-6, with D possibly TRBD1 on 5 matching bases. The V gene's germline CDR1 is LNHDA and CDR2 SQIVND (reference sequence). The CDR3 sequence is 17 residues long. The germline V and J ends were trimmed by 8 bases and 0 bases, with 17 bases remaining between them. CDR3 loop: CASGRAGPDSGANVLTF. As DNA, the CDR3 is TGTGCCAGTGGTCGGGCAGGGCCTGACTCTGGGGCCAACGTCCTGACTTTC.

The V call is TRBV6-5, the J call TRBJ1-5, with D perhaps TRBD1 (6 bases). The germline CDR1 and CDR2 sequences are MNHEY and SVGAGI. Trimming took 2 bases from V and 7 from J, leaving 12 bases between them. The CDR3 extends over 14 amino acids. The CDR3 sequence: CASSYEQGVQPQHF. The CDR3 DNA reads as TGTGCCAGCAGTTACGAACAGGGAGTCCAGCCCCAGCATTTT.

The chain employs TRBV19 and TRBJ1-1; possible D gene TRBD1, 6 bases. This CDR3 region has 14 residues. Germline-derived CDR1 and CDR2 are LNHDA and SQIVND (reference sequence). Trimming took off 7 bases at V and 3 bases at J, with 15 bases between the two ends. The CDR3 here is CASKDIQGYTEAFF. CDR3 in DNA: TGTGCCAGTAAGGATATACAGGGTTACACTGAAGCTTTCTTT.

V usage is TRBV10-3 and J usage is TRBJ2-7, with TRBD1 matching over 7 bases. V was pared by 8 bases and J by 1 base, with 5 bases of the junction left unmatched. CDR1 is ENHRY, CDR2 SYGVKD, per germline. The CDR3 consists of 13 residues. In DNA, the CDR3 is TGTGCCATCCACCAGGACAGGTCCTACGAGCAGTACTTC. It translates to CAIHQDRSYEQYF.

The J gene is TRBJ2-7, the V gene TRBV6-1; no firm D call. The CDR3 has 16 amino acids. Germline loops: CDR1 MNHNS, CDR2 SASEGT. V lost 1 base to trimming and J lost 2 bases, with 15 bases between them. The CDR3 bases are TGTGCCAGCAGTGAAGATCTGGACGCCGAGGCCTACGAGCAGTACTTC. It specifies CASSEDLDAEAYEQYF.

The CDR3 reads CAISDPGQAKETQYF. In nucleotides, the CDR3 is TGTGCCATCAGTGATCCTGGTCAGGCCAAAGAGACCCAGTACTTC. The rearrangement uses TRBV10-3 and TRBJ2-5, with no clear D. From germline, CDR1 is ENHRY and CDR2 SYGVKD. V gave up 3 bases and J gave up 3 bases, with 14 bases separating them. The CDR3 is 15 amino acids.

This clone occurred a few times. The rearrangement links TRBV27 to TRBJ2-7, with 12 bases matching TRBD2. The CDR3 runs to 13 residues. In germline, CDR1 is MNHEY, CDR2 SMNVEV (reference sequence). The J segment lost 8 bases and the V segment lost 7 bases, leaving 6 bases of the junction unmatched. CDR3 nucleotide sequence: TGTGCCAGCAATCCCCTAGCGGGAGGGCAGCAGTACTTC. Translation gives CASNPLAGGQQYF.

The chain recombines TRBV28 with TRBJ1-1; no clear D. The germline gives CDR1 MDHEN, CDR2 SYDVKM. The CDR3 spans 15 residues. V was clipped by 4 bases and J by 0 bases, with 12 bases between them. The DNA for the CDR3 is TGTGCCAGCAGTTCCGAACACCGATTGAACACTGAAGCTTTCTTT. Protein sequence: CASSSEHRLNTEAFF.

The V gene is TRBV9, the J gene TRBJ2-5; D is uncertain. The CDR3 contains 12 residues. CDR1 SGDLS and CDR2 YYNGEE come from the germline V gene. The V end lost 4 bases, the J end lost 5 bases, and 9 bases lay between the germline ends. CDR3 amino acids: CASSTPRETQYF. CDR3 nucleotides: TGTGCCAGCAGCACCCCCCGGGAGACCCAGTACTTC.

This sequence joins TRBV28 and TRBJ1-3; D might be TRBD1 (6 bases). V was cut by 7 bases and J by 4 bases, with 14 bases left in between. CDR1 and CDR2 (germline): MDHEN, SYDVKM. The CDR3 contains 14 residues. This CDR3 is CASTRLGAGNTIYF. The CDR3 region has the DNA TGTGCCAGCACCCGTCTGGGGGCCGGAAACACCATATATTTT.

This rearrangement joins TRBV2 to TRBJ1-3; unclear D gene. There are 16 residues in the CDR3. V lost 3 bases, J lost 2 bases, and 14 bases lay in between. Looked up from germline, CDR1 is SNHLY and CDR2 is FYNNEI. CDR3 sequence: CASSDWRESAGNTIYF. In DNA, the CDR3 is TGTGCCAGCAGTGACTGGCGGGAAAGCGCTGGAAACACCATATATTTT.

This chain joins TRBV28 and TRBJ2-2; 8 bases agree with TRBD1. Germline CDR1 is MDHEN and CDR2 is SYDVKM. V shed 7 bases and J 5 bases; nucleotides not matched to a gene: 6. The CDR3 is made up of 14 amino acids. CDR3 amino acids: CASKFQGATGELFF. The CDR3 nucleotides read TGTGCCAGCAAGTTTCAGGGGGCTACCGGGGAGCTGTTTTTT.

This clone has only one observation. This sequence joins TRBV11-2 and TRBJ2-5; weak D call: TRBD2 (5 bases). The germline gives CDR1 SGHAT, CDR2 FQNNGV. Trimming left V 2 bases short and J 2 bases short, with 12 bases between. This CDR3 is built from 15 residues. This CDR3 is CASSLSRRTQETQYF. The CDR3, as DNA: TGTGCCAGCAGCTTAAGTCGTCGGACTCAAGAGACCCAGTACTTC.

The gene calls are TRBV6-5 and TRBJ2-7; 8 nucleotides align to TRBD2. The CDR3 totals 14 residues. The germline V gene encodes CDR1 MNHEY and CDR2 SVGAGI. V shed 8 bases and J 6 bases; nucleotides not matched to a gene: 12. For the CDR3, the DNA is TGTGCCAGCCGCCTCGGGGGGGGGCTAGGCGAGCAGTACTTC. It translates to CASRLGGGLGEQYF.

This clone has just one count. The genes are TRBV11-2 and TRBJ1-2; 7 positions match TRBD1. This CDR3 is 13 amino acids long. CDR1 is SGHAT, CDR2 FQNNGV, per germline. The junction had 4 bases not matched to a gene; V was cut back by 5 bases and J by 4 bases. The CDR3 here is CASSLGQLYGYTF. Written as DNA, the CDR3 is TGTGCCAGCAGCCTGGGACAGCTCTATGGCTACACCTTC.

CDR3 protein: CASSLLAGGPADTQYF. The CDR3 bases are TGTGCCAGCAGCTTACTAGCGGGAGGGCCCGCAGATACGCAGTATTTT. This chain joins TRBV7-9 and TRBJ2-3; TRBD2 matches at 12 bases. The length of the CDR3 is 16 residues. Looked up from germline, CDR1 is SEHNR and CDR2 is FQNEAQ (reference sequence). Unmatched junction bases numbered 4, after V lost 2 bases and J lost 4 bases.

This clone was observed once. The sample contains more than one DNA sequence encoding this CDR3. The chain recombines TRBV5-1 with TRBJ2-7; D call uncertain. The CDR3 consists of 14 residues. Trimming left V 2 bases short and J 0 bases short, with 9 bases between. Germline V gene sequence: CDR1 SGHRS, CDR2 YFSETQ. CDR3 DNA: TGCGCCAGCAGCTTAGTGGGTAGCTCCTACGAGCAGTACTTC. It yields the protein CASSLVGSSYEQYF.

The chain carries TRBV19 and TRBJ2-1, with 7 bases matching TRBD2. V was pared by 3 bases and J by 8 bases, with 7 bases of the junction left unmatched. The CDR3 runs 14 residues. Germline CDR1 is LNHDA and CDR2 is SQIVND (reference sequence). The CDR3 bases are TGTGCCAGTAGTATCCCGCGGGAGAAGGATGAGCAGTTCTTC. This encodes CASSIPREKDEQFF.

Turning to this clone: The same CDR3 arises from other DNA sequences in this sample as well. The chain links TRBV28 to TRBJ1-1; D ambiguous. CDR1 MDHEN and CDR2 SYDVKM come from the germline V gene. The CDR3 contains 11 residues. V was cut by 6 bases and J by 5 bases, with 7 bases left in between. The CDR3 DNA sequence: TGTGCCAGCAGCCCTGCAACTGAAGCTTTCTTT. It codes for CASSPATEAFF.

This clone has a single count. The chain recombines TRBV5-1 with TRBJ2-7; weak D call: TRBD1 (5 bases). The germline gives CDR1 SGHRS, CDR2 YFSETQ. Trimming shortened V by 2 bases and J by 0 bases, and 9 bases separated the two germline ends. The CDR3 runs to 14 residues. Here the CDR3 reads CASSLSDSSYEQYF. CDR3 bases: TGCGCCAGCAGCTTAAGTGACAGCTCCTACGAGCAGTACTTC.

This chain joins TRBV27 and TRBJ1-2; no reliable D call. V was clipped by 5 bases and J by 7 bases, with 17 bases between them. The CDR3 sequence is 14 residues long. Germline CDR1 is MNHEY and CDR2 is SMNVEV (reference sequence). CDR3 sequence reads: CASSPPGAVGGYTF. CDR3 coding DNA: TGTGCCAGCAGTCCCCCCGGAGCTGTGGGTGGCTACACCTTC.

The V gene is TRBV5-4, the J gene TRBJ2-3; 8 bases agree with TRBD1. Losses at the gene ends were 1 base for V and 3 bases for J; bases not matched to a gene: 7. The CDR3 has 16 amino acids. Germline V gene sequence: CDR1 SGHNT, CDR2 YYREEE (reference sequence). Here the CDR3 DNA reads TGTGCCAGCAGCTTGCCGACCACAGGGGGTACAGATACGCAGTATTTT. It specifies CASSLPTTGGTDTQYF.

V usage is TRBV11-2 and J usage is TRBJ2-7; 14 positions match TRBD2. The CDR3 sequence is 15 residues long. The germline V gene has CDR1 SGHAT and CDR2 FQNNGV. Trimming cost V 5 bases and J 6 bases; bases outside gene matches: 6. This CDR3 is CASSPETSGRVEQYF. CDR3 bases: TGTGCCAGCAGCCCCGAGACTAGCGGGAGGGTCGAGCAGTACTTC.

This clone was seen once. The chain couples TRBV2 to TRBJ1-1; possible D gene TRBD1, 5 bases. The CDR3 spans 13 residues. Germline V gene lookup returns CDR1 SNHLY and CDR2 FYNNEI. The germline V and J ends were trimmed by 4 bases and 5 bases, with 11 bases remaining between them. The CDR3 coding sequence is TGTGCCAGCAGTGGGGATGGGGGGACTGAAGCTTTCTTT. As protein: CASSGDGGTEAFF.

The chain carries TRBV13 and TRBJ2-3; 10 bases agree with TRBD2. CDR1 and CDR2 (germline): PRHDT, FYEKMQ (reference sequence). The V segment lost 5 bases and the J segment 5 bases; nucleotides outside the gene matches: 7. This CDR3 has 15 residues. The CDR3 bases are TGTGCCAGCAGCCCACCGGCTAGCGGGGGAGATACGCAGTATTTT. Protein: CASSPPASGGDTQYF. The complete variable domain, with remaining parts taken from reference TRBV13 and TRBJ2-3, reads AAGVIQSPRHLIKEKRETATLKCYPIPRHDTVYWYQQGPGQDPQFLISFYEKMQSDKGSIPDRFSAQQFSDYHSELNMSSLELGDSALYFCASSPPASGGDTQYFGPGTRLTVL.

The genes are TRBV7-3 and TRBJ2-7; perhaps TRBD2 as D (6 bases). Germline lookup yields CDR1 SGHTA and CDR2 FQGTGA. Trimming left V 5 bases short and J 7 bases short, with 12 bases between. This CDR3 comprises 12 residues. The CDR3 is CASSKPGTEQYF. CDR3 DNA: TGTGCCAGCAGCAAACCCGGGACTGAGCAGTACTTC.